This T cell receptor (beta chain) originates from a study of PD-L1 blockade in urothelial cancer. Only a few counts were recorded for this clone. Every PCR was spiked with synthetic TCR analog templates. Only in-frame clones appear in the TCRdb table, and some are missing; sequencing was by immunoSEQ multiplex PCR. Here the sample spans 50,000 to 60,000 clones, about 86% being singletons. Per the germline V gene, CDR1 is SQVTM and CDR2 is ANQGSEA. Trimming cost V 0 bases and J 3 bases; bases outside gene matches: 6. The CDR3 loop spans 16 amino acids. Patients were diagnosed with urothelial carcinoma, either locally advanced or metastatic.

The genes are TRBV29-1 and TRBJ2-4; TRBD2 aligns across 9 bases. The TCR originated in a man between 50 and 59 years old with urothelial cancer. The sample was PBMCs, taken around atezolizumab (anti-PD-L1) treatment. The CDR3 region is CSVEDRASGNKNIQYF. CDR3 coding DNA: TGCAGCGTTGAAGATCGGGCTAGCGGGAACAAAAACATTCAGTACTTC.